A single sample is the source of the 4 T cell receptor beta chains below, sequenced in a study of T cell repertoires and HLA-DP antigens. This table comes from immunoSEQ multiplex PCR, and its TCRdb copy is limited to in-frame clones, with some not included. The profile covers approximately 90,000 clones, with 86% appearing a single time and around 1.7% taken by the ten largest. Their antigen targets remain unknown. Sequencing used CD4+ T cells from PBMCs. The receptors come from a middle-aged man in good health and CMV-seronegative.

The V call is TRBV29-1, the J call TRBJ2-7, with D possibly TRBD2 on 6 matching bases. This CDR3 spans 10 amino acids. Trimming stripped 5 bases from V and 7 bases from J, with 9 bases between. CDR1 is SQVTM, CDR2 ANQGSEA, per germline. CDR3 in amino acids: CSVQGGEQYF. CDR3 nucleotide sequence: TGCAGCGTTCAGGGAGGAGAGCAGTACTTC.

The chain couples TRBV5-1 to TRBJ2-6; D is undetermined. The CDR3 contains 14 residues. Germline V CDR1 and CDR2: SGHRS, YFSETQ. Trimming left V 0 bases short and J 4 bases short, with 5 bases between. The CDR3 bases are TGCGCCAGCAGCTTGGCTGGGGGGGCCAACGTCCTGACTTTC. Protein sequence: CASSLAGGANVLTF. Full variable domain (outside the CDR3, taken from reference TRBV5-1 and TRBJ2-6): KAGVTQTPRYLIKTRGQQVTLSCSPISGHRSVSWYQQTPGQGLQFLFEYFSETQRNKGNFPGRFSGRQFSNSRSEMNVSTLELGDSALYLCASSLAGGANVLTFGAGSRLTVL.

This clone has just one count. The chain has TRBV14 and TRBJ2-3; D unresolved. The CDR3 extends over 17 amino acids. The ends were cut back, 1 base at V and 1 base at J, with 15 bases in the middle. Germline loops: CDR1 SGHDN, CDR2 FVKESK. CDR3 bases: TGTGCCAGCAGCCAAGGAAAGCGAGCGCTAGGCACAGATACGCAGTATTTT. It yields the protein CASSQGKRALGTDTQYF.

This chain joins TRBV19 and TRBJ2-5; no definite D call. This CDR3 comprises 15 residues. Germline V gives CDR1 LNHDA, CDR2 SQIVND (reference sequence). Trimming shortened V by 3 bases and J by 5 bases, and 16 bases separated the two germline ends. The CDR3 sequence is CASSIATSKWETQYF. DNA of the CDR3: TGTGCCAGTAGTATTGCCACCTCAAAGTGGGAGACCCAGTACTTC.